The entry below gives a single T cell receptor beta chain sequence along with its context. Germline is not matched at one junction end, which may reflect a read error. The sample comes from a study of T cells in Graves' hyperthyroidism and ophthalmopathy. Researchers amplified the TCR beta CDR3 regions from RNA transcripts. HTBI primers were employed in a first-round RT-PCR of the TCR CDR3. TCRdb ran MiXCR on the multiplex PCR reads and lists one entry per CDR3 protein. The sample holds 94,000 or so distinct CDR3 sequences, under 65% seen once. The CDR3 has 14 residues. Germline CDR1 SEHNR, CDR2 FQNEAQ (reference sequence).

This TCR came from a woman between 40 and 55 years old with Graves' hyperthyroidism. The J gene is TRBJ1-4, the V gene TRBV7-9, with a possible D match to TRBD1 (5 bases). Sequenced input: blood. This CDR3 reads CASSLDSRNEKLFF. In DNA form, the CDR3 reads TGTGCCAGCAGTCTAGACAGCCGTAATGAGAAACTGTTTTTT. The whole variable domain, remainder taken from reference TRBV7-9 and TRBJ1-4, is DTGVSQNPRHKITKRGQNVTFRCDPISEHNRLYWYRQTLGQGPEFLTYFQNEAQLEKSRLLSDRFSAERPKGSFSTLEIQRTEQGDSAMYLCASSLDSRNEKLFFGSGTQLSVL.